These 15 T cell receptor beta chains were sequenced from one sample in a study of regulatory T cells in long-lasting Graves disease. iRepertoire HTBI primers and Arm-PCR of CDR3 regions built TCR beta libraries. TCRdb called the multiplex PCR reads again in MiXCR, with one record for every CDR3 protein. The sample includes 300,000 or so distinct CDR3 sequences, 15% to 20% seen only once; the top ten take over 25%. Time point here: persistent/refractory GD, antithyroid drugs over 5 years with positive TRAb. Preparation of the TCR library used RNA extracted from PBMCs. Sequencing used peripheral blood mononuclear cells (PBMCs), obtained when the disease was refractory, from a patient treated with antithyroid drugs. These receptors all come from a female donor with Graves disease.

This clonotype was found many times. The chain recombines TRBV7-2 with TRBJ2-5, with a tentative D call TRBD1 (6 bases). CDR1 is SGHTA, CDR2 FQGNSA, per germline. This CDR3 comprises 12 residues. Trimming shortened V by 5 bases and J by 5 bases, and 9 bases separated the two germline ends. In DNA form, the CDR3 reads TGTGCCAGCAGCCTGGACAGCGAGACCCAGTACTTC. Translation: CASSLDSETQYF.

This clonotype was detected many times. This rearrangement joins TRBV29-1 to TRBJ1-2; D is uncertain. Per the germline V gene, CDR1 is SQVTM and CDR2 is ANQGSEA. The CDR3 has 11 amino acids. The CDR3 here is CSSGENYGYTF. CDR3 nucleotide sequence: TGCAGTAGCGGTGAGAACTATGGCTACACCTTC. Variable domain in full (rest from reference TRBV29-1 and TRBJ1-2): SAVISQKPSRDICQRGTSLTIQCQVDSQVTMMFWYRQQPGQSLTLIATANQGSEATYESGFVIDKFPISRPNLTFSTLTVSNMSPEDSSIYLCSSGENYGYTFGSGTRLTVV.

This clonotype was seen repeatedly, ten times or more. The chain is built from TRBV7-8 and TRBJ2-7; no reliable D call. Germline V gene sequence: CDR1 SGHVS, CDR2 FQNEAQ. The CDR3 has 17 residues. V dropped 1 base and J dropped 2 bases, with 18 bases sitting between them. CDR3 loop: CASSLGSLSRTTYEQYF. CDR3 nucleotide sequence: TGTGCCAGCAGCTTAGGCTCCTTGAGTAGGACGACCTACGAGCAGTACTTC. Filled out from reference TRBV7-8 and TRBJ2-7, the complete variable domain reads GAGVSQSPRYKVAKRGQDVALRCDPISGHVSLFWYQQALGQGPEFLTYFQNEAQLDKSGLPSDRFFAERPEGSVSTLKIQRTQQEDSAVYLCASSLGSLSRTTYEQYFGPGTRLTVT.

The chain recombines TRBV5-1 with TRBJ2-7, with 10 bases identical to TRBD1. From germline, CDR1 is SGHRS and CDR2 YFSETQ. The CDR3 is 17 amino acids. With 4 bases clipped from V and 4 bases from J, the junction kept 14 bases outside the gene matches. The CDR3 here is CASSPGTGQGVQYEQYF. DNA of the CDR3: TGCGCCAGCAGCCCTGGAACCGGACAGGGGGTCCAATACGAGCAGTACTTC.

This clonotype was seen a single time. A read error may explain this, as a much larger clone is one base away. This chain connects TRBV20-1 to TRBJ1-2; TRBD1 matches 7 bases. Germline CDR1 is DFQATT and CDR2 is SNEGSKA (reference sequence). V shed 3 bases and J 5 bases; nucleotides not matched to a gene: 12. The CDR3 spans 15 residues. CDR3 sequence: CSASVTDREIYGYTF. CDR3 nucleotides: TGCAGTGCTAGCGTTACTGACAGGGAGATTTATGGCTACACCTTC.

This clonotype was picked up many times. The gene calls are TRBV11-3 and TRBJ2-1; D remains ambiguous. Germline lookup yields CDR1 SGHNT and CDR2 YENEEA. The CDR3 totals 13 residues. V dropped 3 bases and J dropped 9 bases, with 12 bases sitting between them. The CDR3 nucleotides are TGTGCCAGCAGCTTGGATGGGTTGGTTGAGCAGTTCTTC. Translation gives CASSLDGLVEQFF. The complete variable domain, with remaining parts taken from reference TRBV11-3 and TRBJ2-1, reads EAGVVQSPRYKIIEKKQPVAFWCNPISGHNTLYWYLQNLGQGPELLIRYENEEAVDDSQLPKDRFSAERLKGVDSTLKIQPAELGDSAVYLCASSLDGLVEQFFGPGTRLTVL.

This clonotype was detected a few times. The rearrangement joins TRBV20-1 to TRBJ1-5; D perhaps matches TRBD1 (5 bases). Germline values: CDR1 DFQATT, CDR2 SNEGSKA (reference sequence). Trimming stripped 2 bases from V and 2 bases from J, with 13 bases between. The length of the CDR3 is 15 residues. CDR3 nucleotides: TGCAGTGCTAGACCCGGGGGAATGGGCAATCAGCCCCAGCATTTT. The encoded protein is CSARPGGMGNQPQHF.

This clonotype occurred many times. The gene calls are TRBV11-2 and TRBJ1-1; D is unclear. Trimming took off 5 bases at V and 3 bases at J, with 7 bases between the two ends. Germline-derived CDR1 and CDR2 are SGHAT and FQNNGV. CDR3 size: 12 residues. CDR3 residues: CASSAWDTEAFF. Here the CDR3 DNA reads TGTGCCAGCAGCGCGTGGGACACTGAAGCTTTCTTT. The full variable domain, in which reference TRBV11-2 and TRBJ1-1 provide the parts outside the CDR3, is EAGVAQSPRYKIIEKRQSVAFWCNPISGHATLYWYQQILGQGPKLLIQFQNNGVVDDSQLPKDRFSAERLKGVDSTLKIQPAKLEDSAVYLCASSAWDTEAFFGQGTRLTVV.

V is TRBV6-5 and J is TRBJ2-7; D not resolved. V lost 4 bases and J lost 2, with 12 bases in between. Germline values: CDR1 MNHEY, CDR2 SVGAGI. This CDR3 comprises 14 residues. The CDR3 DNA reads TGTGCCAGCAGTTCCACCGGACCCGCCTACGAGCAGTACTTC. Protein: CASSSTGPAYEQYF.

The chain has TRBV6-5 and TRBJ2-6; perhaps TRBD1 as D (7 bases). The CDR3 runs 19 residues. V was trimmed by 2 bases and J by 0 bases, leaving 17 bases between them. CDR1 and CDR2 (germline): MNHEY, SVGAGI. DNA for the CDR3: TGTGCCAGCAGTTACGCTAGAGGGACAGCGGGCTCTGGGGCCAACGTCCTGACTTTC. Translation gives CASSYARGTAGSGANVLTF.

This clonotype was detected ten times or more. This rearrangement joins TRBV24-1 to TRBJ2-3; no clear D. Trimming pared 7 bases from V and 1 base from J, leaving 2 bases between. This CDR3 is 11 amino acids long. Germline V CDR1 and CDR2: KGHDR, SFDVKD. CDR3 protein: CATSRTDTQYF. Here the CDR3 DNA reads TGTGCCACCAGCCGCACAGATACGCAGTATTTT.

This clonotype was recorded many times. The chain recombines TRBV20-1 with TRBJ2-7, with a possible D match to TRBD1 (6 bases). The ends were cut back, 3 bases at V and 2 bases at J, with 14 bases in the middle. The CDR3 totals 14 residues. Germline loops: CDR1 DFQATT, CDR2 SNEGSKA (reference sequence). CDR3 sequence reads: CSARLQGATYEQYF. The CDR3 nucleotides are TGCAGTGCTAGGTTACAGGGCGCGACCTACGAGCAGTACTTC.

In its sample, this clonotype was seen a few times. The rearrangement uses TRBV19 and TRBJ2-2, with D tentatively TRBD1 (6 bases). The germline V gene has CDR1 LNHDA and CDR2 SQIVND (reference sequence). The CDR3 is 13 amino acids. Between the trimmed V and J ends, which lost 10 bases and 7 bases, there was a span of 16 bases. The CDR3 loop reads CATSGASVGELFF. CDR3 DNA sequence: TGTGCCACATCAGGGGCATCGGTCGGGGAGCTGTTTTTT.

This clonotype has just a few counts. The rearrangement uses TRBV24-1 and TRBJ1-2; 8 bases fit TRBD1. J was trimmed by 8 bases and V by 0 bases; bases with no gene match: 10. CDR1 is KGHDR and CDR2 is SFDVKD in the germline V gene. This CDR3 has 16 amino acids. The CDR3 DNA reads TGTGCCACCAGTGATTTGCCAGGGGGCCCCCTCTGGGGCTACACCTTC. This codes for CATSDLPGGPLWGYTF.

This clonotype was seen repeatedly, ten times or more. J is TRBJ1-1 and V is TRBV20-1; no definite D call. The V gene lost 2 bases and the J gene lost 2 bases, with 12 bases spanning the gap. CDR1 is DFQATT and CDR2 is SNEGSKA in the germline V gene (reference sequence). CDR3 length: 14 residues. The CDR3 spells CSARIGSLNTEAFF. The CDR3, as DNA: TGCAGTGCTAGAATCGGCAGCCTAAACACTGAAGCTTTCTTT.